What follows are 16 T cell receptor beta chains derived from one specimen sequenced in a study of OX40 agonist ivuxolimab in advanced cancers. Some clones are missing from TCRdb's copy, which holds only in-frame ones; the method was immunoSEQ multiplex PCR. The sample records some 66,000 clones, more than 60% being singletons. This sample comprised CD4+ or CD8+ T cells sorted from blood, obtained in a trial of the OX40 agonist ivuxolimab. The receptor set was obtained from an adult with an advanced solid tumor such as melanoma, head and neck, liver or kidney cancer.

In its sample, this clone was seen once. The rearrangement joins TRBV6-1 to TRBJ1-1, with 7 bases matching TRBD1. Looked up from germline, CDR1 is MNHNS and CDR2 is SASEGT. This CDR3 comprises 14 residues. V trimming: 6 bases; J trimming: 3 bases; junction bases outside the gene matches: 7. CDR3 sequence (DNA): TGTGCCAGCAGCTTAGACAGGGCTGACACTGAAGCTTTCTTT. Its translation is CASSLDRADTEAFF.

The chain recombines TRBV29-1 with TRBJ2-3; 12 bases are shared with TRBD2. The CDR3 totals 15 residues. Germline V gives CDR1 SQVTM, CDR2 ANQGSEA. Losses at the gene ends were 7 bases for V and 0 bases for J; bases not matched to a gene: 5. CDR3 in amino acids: CSGILAGGSTDTQYF. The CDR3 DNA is TGCAGCGGGATACTAGCGGGGGGAAGCACAGATACGCAGTATTTT.

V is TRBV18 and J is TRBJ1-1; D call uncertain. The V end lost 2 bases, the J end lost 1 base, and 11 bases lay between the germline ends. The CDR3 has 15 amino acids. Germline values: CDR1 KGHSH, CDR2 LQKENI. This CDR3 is CASSPSYVANTEAFF. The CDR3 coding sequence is TGTGCCAGCTCACCATCCTACGTGGCGAACACTGAAGCTTTCTTT.

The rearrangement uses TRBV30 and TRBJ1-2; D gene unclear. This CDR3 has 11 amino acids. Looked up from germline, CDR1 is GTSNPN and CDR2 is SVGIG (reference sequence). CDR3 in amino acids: CARENLYGYTF. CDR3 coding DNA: TGTGCGCGTGAAAACCTCTATGGCTACACCTTC.

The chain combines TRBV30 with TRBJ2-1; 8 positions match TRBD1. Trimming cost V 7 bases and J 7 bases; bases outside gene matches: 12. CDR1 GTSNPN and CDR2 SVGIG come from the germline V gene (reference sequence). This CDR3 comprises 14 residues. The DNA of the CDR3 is TGTGCCTCTTACAGGGGGTCGGGATGGAATGAGCAGTTCTTC. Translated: CASYRGSGWNEQFF.

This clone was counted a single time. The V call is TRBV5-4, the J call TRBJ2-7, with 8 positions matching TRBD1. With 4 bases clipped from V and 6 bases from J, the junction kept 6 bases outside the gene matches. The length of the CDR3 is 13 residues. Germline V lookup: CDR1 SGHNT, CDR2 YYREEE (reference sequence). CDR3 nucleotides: TGTGCCAGCAGCCGGGACAGGCCCTCCGAGCAGTACTTC. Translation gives CASSRDRPSEQYF.

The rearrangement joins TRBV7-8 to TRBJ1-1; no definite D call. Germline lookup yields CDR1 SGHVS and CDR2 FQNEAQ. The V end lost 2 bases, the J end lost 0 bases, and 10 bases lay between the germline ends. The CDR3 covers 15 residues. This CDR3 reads CASSLYSILNTEAFF. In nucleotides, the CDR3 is TGTGCCAGCAGCTTATACTCTATTCTGAACACTGAAGCTTTCTTT.

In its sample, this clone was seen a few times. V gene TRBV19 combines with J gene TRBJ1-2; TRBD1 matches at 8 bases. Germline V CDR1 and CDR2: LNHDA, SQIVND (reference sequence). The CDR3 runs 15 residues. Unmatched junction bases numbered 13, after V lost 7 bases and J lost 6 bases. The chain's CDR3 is CASTEAQGARNGYTF. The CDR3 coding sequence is TGTGCCAGTACCGAGGCGCAGGGGGCGCGTAATGGCTACACCTTC.

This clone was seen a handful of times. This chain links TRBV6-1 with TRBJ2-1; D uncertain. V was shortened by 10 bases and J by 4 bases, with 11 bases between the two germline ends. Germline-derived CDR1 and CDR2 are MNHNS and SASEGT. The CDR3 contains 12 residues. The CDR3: CATHTLYNEQFF. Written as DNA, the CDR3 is TGTGCCACACATACTCTTTACAATGAGCAGTTCTTC.

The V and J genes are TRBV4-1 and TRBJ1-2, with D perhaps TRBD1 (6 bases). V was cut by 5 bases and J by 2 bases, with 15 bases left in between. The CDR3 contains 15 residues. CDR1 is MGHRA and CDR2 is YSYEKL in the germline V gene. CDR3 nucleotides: TGCGCCAGCAGCAACTTCGCGACAGGCAACTATGGCTACACCTTC. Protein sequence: CASSNFATGNYGYTF.

The CDR3, as DNA: TGTGCCAGCAGTTACATACAGGGGTCTGAAGCTTTCTTT. It is translated as CASSYIQGSEAFF. The chain recombines TRBV6-5 with TRBJ1-1; 7 nucleotides align to TRBD1. Trimming took 2 bases from V and 6 from J; bases not matched to a gene: 3. The CDR3 has 13 amino acids. In germline, CDR1 is MNHEY, CDR2 SVGAGI.

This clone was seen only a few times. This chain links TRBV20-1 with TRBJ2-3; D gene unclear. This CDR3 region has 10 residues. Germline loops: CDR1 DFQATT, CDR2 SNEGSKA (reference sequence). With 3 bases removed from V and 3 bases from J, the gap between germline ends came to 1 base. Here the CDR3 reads CSARTDTQYF. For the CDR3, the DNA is TGCAGTGCTAGGACAGATACGCAGTATTTT.

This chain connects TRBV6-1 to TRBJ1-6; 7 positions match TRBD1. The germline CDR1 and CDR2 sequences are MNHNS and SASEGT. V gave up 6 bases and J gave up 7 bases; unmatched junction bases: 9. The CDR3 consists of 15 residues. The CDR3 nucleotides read TGTGCCAGCAGAACACCGGGACAGCAAAATTCACCCCTCCACTTT. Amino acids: CASRTPGQQNSPLHF.

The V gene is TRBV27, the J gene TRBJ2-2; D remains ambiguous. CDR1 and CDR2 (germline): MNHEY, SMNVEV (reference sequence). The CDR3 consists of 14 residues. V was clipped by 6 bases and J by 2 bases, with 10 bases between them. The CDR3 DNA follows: TGTGCCAGCAGGTCGGGCAGTAACACCGGGGAGCTGTTTTTT. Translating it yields CASRSGSNTGELFF.

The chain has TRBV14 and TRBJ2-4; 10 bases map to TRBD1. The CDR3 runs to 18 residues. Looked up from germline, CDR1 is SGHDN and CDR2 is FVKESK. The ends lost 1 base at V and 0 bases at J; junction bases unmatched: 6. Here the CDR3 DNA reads TGTGCCAGCAGCCAAGGGACAGGGGGAACCCTAGCCAAAAACATTCAGTACTTC. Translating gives CASSQGTGGTLAKNIQYF.

CDR3 loop: CASSAGGEGEQYF. The CDR3 coding sequence is TGTGCCAGCAGCGCGGGCGGGGAGGGCGAGCAGTACTTC. The genes are TRBV11-3 and TRBJ2-7; 7 bases line up with TRBD2. With V trimmed by 5 bases and J by 6 bases, 7 bases remained unmatched. The CDR3 spans 13 residues. Looked up from germline, CDR1 is SGHNT and CDR2 is YENEEA.